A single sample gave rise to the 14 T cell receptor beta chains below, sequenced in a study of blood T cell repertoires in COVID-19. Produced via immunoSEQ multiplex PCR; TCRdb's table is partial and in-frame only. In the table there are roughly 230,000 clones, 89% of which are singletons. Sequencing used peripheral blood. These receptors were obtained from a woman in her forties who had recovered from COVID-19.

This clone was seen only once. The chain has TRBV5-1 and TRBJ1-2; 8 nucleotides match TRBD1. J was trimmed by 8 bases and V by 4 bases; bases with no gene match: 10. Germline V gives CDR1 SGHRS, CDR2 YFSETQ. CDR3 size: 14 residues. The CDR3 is CASSRGTGLGGYTF. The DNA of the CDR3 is TGCGCCAGCAGCCGTGGGACAGGCTTGGGAGGCTACACCTTC.

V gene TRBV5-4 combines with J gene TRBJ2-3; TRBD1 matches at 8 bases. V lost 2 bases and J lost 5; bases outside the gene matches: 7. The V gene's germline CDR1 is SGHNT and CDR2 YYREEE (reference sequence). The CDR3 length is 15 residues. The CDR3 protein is CASSLPQGAGDTQYF. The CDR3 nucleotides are TGTGCCAGCAGCTTACCTCAGGGGGCTGGAGATACGCAGTATTTT.

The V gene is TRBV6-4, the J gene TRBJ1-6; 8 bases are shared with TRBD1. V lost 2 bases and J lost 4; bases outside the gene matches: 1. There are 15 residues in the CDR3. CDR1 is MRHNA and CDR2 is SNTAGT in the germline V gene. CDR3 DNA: TGTGCCAGCAGTGACGGGACAGGATATAATTCACCCCTCCACTTT. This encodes CASSDGTGYNSPLHF.

This CDR3 is CSASSGSGTTFWGTQYF. CDR3 DNA sequence: TGCAGTGCTAGTTCAGGTAGCGGGACGACCTTTTGGGGGACCCAGTACTTC. V usage is TRBV20-1 and J usage is TRBJ2-5, with TRBD2 identical over 8 bases. Germline-derived CDR1 and CDR2 are DFQATT and SNEGSKA (reference sequence). Germline trimming cut 3 bases from V and 7 bases from J; bases unmatched to any gene: 19. The CDR3 has 17 residues.

CDR3 sequence reads: CASSLGVSGSNTGELFF. CDR3 bases: TGCGCCAGCAGCTTGGGGGTTAGCGGATCGAACACCGGGGAGCTGTTTTTT. The chain couples TRBV5-1 to TRBJ2-2, with D possibly matching TRBD2 (6 bases). Germline V gene data show CDR1 as SGHRS and CDR2 as YFSETQ. This CDR3 region has 17 residues. Trimming took off 0 bases at V and 0 bases at J, with 12 bases between the two ends.

In nucleotides, the CDR3 is TGTGCCAGCAGTTACTCCAGACTCACCGGGGAGCTGTTTTTT. Amino acids: CASSYSRLTGELFF. V usage is TRBV6-5 and J usage is TRBJ2-2; D uncertain. CDR1 is MNHEY, CDR2 SVGAGI, per germline. CDR3 size: 14 residues. The ends were cut back, 0 bases at V and 4 bases at J, with 6 bases in the middle.

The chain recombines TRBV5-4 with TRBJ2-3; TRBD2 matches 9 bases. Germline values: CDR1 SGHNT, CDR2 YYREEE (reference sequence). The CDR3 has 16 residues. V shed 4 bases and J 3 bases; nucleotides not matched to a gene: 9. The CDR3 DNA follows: TGTGCCAGCAGCCGTAATAGCGGGAGCAGGACAGATACGCAGTATTTT. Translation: CASSRNSGSRTDTQYF.

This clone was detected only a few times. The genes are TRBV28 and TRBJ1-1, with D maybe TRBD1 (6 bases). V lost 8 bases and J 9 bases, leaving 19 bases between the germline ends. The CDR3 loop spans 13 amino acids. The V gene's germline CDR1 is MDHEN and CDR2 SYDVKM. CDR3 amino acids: CASYPTGLRQAFF. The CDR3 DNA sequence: TGTGCCAGCTATCCGACAGGCCTGAGGCAAGCTTTCTTT. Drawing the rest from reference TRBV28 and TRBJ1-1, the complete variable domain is DVKVTQSSRYLVKRTGEKVFLECVQDMDHENMFWYRQDPGLGLRLIYFSYDVKMKEKGDIPEGYSVSREKKERFSLILESASTNQTSMYLCASYPTGLRQAFFGQGTRLTVV.

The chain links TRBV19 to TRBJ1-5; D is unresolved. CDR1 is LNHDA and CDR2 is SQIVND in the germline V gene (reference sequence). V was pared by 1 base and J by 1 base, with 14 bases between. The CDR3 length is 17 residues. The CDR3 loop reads CASSIVGRSGSNQPQHF. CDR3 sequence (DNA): TGTGCCAGTAGTATAGTCGGAAGGAGCGGCAGCAATCAGCCCCAGCATTTT.

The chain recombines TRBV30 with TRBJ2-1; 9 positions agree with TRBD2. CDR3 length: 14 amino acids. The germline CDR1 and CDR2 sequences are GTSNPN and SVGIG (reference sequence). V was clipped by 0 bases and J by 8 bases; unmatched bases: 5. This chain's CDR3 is CAWSVAAGGYEQFF. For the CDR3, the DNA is TGTGCCTGGAGTGTTGCGGCGGGAGGGTATGAGCAGTTCTTC. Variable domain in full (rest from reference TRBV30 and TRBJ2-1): SQTIHQWPATLVQPVGSPLSLECTVEGTSNPNLYWYRQAAGRGLQLLFYSVGIGQISSEVPQNLSASRPQDRQFILSSKKLLLSDSGFYLCAWSVAAGGYEQFFGPGTRLTVL.

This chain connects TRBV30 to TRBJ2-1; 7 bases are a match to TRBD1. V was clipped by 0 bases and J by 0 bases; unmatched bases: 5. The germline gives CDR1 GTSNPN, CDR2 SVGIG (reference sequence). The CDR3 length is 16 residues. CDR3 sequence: CAWSVGDSSSYNEQFF. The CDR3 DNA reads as TGTGCCTGGAGTGTAGGGGACAGCAGCTCCTACAATGAGCAGTTCTTC.

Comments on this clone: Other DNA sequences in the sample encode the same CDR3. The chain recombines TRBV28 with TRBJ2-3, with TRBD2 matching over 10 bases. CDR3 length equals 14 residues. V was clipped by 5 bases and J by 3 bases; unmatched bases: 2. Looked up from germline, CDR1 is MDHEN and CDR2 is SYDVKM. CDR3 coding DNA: TGTGCCAGCAGTCCACTAGCGGGGACAGATACGCAGTATTTT. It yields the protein CASSPLAGTDTQYF.

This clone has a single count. As DNA, the CDR3 is TGTGCCAGCAGCGTGGGAGGGCTTGGTGAAAAACTGTTTTTT. Its protein is CASSVGGLGEKLFF. The rearrangement uses TRBV9 and TRBJ1-4, with no clear D. This CDR3 has 14 residues. V was shortened by 2 bases and J by 7 bases, with 12 bases between the two germline ends. Germline V gives CDR1 SGDLS, CDR2 YYNGEE.

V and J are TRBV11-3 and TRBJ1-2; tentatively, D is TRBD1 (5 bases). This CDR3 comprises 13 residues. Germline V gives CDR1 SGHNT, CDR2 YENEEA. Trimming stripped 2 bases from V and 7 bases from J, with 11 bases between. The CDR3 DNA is TGTGCCAGCAGCTTACCAGGGAATGGTGGCTACACCTTC. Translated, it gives CASSLPGNGGYTF.